These 12 T cell receptor beta chains share one sample of origin, sequenced in a study of technical replicates of blood from a few donors. Repertoires were generated with immunoSEQ multiplex PCR, while TCRdb's copy carries only in-frame clones and drops some. The sample has about 66,000 clones, approximately 87% seen once. The sequencing input was PBMCs. The receptors were gathered from a human donor in good health. Some clones in this sample may be carry-over from other donors' samples.

The chain employs TRBV12-5 and TRBJ2-7; D gene uncertain. CDR1 LGHNT and CDR2 FRNRAP come from the germline V gene. Trimming took off 2 bases at V and 3 bases at J, with 5 bases between the two ends. The CDR3 is 12 amino acids. In DNA form, the CDR3 reads TGTGCTAGTGGTTTGACGGGCTACGAGCAGTACTTC. It specifies CASGLTGYEQYF. Together with reference TRBV12-5 and TRBJ2-7, the CDR3 gives the full variable domain: DARVTQTPRHKVTEMGQEVTMRCQPILGHNTVFWYRQTMMQGLELLAYFRNRAPLDDSGMPKDRFSAEMPDATLATLKIQPSEPRDSAVYFCASGLTGYEQYFGPGTRLTVT.

The chain uses TRBV18 and TRBJ2-7; tentatively, D is TRBD1 (5 bases). The V gene's germline CDR1 is KGHSH and CDR2 LQKENI. Trimming removed 2 bases from V and 2 bases from J, with 10 bases in between. The length of the CDR3 is 14 residues. CDR3 nucleotides: TGTGCCAGCTCACCATCCGACAGTCCCTACGAGCAGTACTTC. Protein: CASSPSDSPYEQYF.

CDR3: CASKFGTSGANSYNEQFF. The CDR3 DNA reads TGTGCCAGCAAATTCGGGACTAGCGGGGCCAACTCCTACAATGAGCAGTTCTTC. The V and J genes are TRBV6-7 and TRBJ2-1; 13 nucleotides line up with TRBD2. TRBV6-7 is identified as an open reading frame with a role that is uncertain. With V trimmed by 7 bases and J by 0 bases, 9 bases remained unmatched. This CDR3 comprises 18 residues.

The chain has TRBV7-8 and TRBJ2-1, with D possibly matching TRBD2 (6 bases). Germline-derived CDR1 and CDR2 are SGHVS and FQNEAQ. V lost 4 bases and J lost 7, with 17 bases in between. CDR3 length: 15 amino acids. DNA of the CDR3: TGTGCCAGCAGCTCTGCCCGGGGCCGGGAGAATGAGCAGTTCTTC. Protein product: CASSSARGRENEQFF. The whole variable domain, remainder taken from reference TRBV7-8 and TRBJ2-1, is GAGVSQSPRYKVAKRGQDVALRCDPISGHVSLFWYQQALGQGPEFLTYFQNEAQLDKSGLPSDRFFAERPEGSVSTLKIQRTQQEDSAVYLCASSSARGRENEQFFGPGTRLTVL.

The V gene is TRBV5-1, the J gene TRBJ2-3; 10 bases map to TRBD2. The CDR3 contains 14 residues. Per the germline V gene, CDR1 is SGHRS and CDR2 is YFSETQ. Trimming at V came to 5 bases and at J to 2 bases, leaving 2 bases not matched to a gene. CDR3 sequence: CASRLAGNTDTQYF. CDR3 in DNA: TGCGCCAGCAGACTAGCGGGGAACACAGATACGCAGTATTTT.

V is TRBV7-2 and J is TRBJ2-3, with 8 bases that match TRBD2. Germline CDR1 SGHTA, CDR2 FQGNSA. V dropped 4 bases and J dropped 1; count of bases not matched to a gene: 7. The CDR3 covers 16 residues. DNA for the CDR3: TGTGCCAGCAGCTCCCAGCGGGGGCCCGGCACAGATACGCAGTATTTT. Translating it yields CASSSQRGPGTDTQYF.

This clone was seen a single time. The chain recombines TRBV18 with TRBJ2-7; TRBD2 aligns across 8 bases. V trimming: 3 bases; J trimming: 4 bases; junction bases outside the gene matches: 11. This CDR3 spans 16 amino acids. Germline V gene data show CDR1 as KGHSH and CDR2 as LQKENI. The CDR3 DNA reads TGTGCCAGCTCACCCAGGGGTAGCGGGGAGAATTACGAGCAGTACTTC. Translating gives CASSPRGSGENYEQYF.

The V gene is TRBV4-1, the J gene TRBJ2-1; TRBD2 matches at 12 bases. This CDR3 spans 17 amino acids. V lost 0 bases and J lost 3; bases outside the gene matches: 3. Germline CDR1 MGHRA, CDR2 YSYEKL. CDR3 nucleotides: TGCGCCAGCAGCCAAGACCTGGGACTAGCGGGCTACAATGAGCAGTTCTTC. This codes for CASSQDLGLAGYNEQFF.

The chain links TRBV18 to TRBJ1-5; tentatively, D is TRBD1 (5 bases). The CDR3 is 13 amino acids. V was trimmed by 3 bases and J by 4 bases, leaving 7 bases between them. Germline values: CDR1 KGHSH, CDR2 LQKENI. This CDR3 is CASSPDSNQPQHF. As DNA, the CDR3 is TGTGCCAGCTCACCCGACAGTAATCAGCCCCAGCATTTT.

The rearrangement joins TRBV9 to TRBJ2-3; a possible D gene is TRBD2 (7 bases). The CDR3 consists of 15 residues. The germline CDR1 and CDR2 sequences are SGDLS and YYNGEE. Trimming removed 3 bases at V and 1 base at J, with 12 bases between. CDR3 amino acids: CASSDWRGRTDTQYF. CDR3 coding DNA: TGTGCCAGCAGCGATTGGCGGGGGCGCACAGATACGCAGTATTTT.

This rearrangement joins TRBV7-9 to TRBJ2-5; the match to TRBD2 covers 7 bases. CDR1 and CDR2 from the germline V gene are SEHNR and FQNEAQ (reference sequence). This CDR3 spans 15 amino acids. V dropped 3 bases and J dropped 4; count of bases not matched to a gene: 8. CDR3 amino acids: CASSFQRGGSETQYF. The CDR3 region has the DNA TGTGCCAGCAGCTTTCAGCGGGGAGGTTCAGAGACCCAGTACTTC.

The chain carries TRBV6-5 and TRBJ2-3, with TRBD2 matching over 9 bases. Trimming cost V 6 bases and J 2 bases; bases outside gene matches: 6. The CDR3 runs to 15 residues. Germline CDR1 MNHEY, CDR2 SVGAGI. DNA of the CDR3: TGTGCCAGCAGGGGGGGACTAGCAGTCACAGATACGCAGTATTTT. Protein product: CASRGGLAVTDTQYF.